This TCR beta chain was documented in a study of CD8 T cells in ankylosing spondylitis. This clonotype has only a few counts. As yet, its antigen is unknown. The CDR3 loop spans 15 amino acids. Trimming removed 8 bases from V and 0 bases from J, with 15 bases in between. Germline V lookup: CDR1 SGHTA, CDR2 FQGNSA. One entry per CDR3 protein results from TCRdb running MiXCR on the 5' RACE reads. In the table there are under 400,000 distinct CDR3 sequences, 9.5% to 13% of which are singletons. Study outcomes and limitations: Disease-linked clones were found to be CD8+ and relatively rare in peripheral blood.

The origin of this receptor is a female donor with ankylosing spondylitis or in good health (not recorded which). The chain joins TRBV7-2 to TRBJ2-3; maybe TRBD2 (5 bases). The sequencing sample was made of blood, either unsorted or a sorted T cell fraction (not recorded which). CDR3 bases: TGTGCCAGCGACCGCGACCGAGGGAGCACAGATACGCAGTATTTT. Translation: CASDRDRGSTDTQYF.